Shown below are 4 T cell receptor beta chains from a single sample sequenced in a study of identical twins. One entry per CDR3 protein, called by TCRdb with MiXCR from the 5' RACE reads. The sample carries hundreds of thousands of distinct CDR3 sequences, 9% to 15% recorded once. This sample was shared with a second study, whose subject was yellow fever vaccine responses in identical twins.

Input material: PBMCs. The receptors were sampled from a woman between 18 and 30 years old in good health.

The chain links TRBV5-1 to TRBJ2-7, with D perhaps TRBD1 or TRBD2 (5 bases each). The CDR3 contains 14 residues. V was pared by 4 bases and J by 7 bases, with 18 bases between. Germline V gives CDR1 SGHRS, CDR2 YFSETQ. CDR3 residues: CASSESLGTGEQYV. Here the CDR3 DNA reads TGCGCCAGCAGCGAGTCCCTAGGGACGGGGGAGCAGTACGTC.

This clonotype was counted ten times or more. The chain couples TRBV29-1 to TRBJ2-7; D is undetermined. CDR1 is SQVTM and CDR2 is ANQGSEA in the germline V gene. The CDR3 runs to 11 residues. The V gene lost 7 bases and the J gene lost 2 bases, with 9 bases spanning the gap. CDR3 loop: CSGDMTYEQYF. Here the CDR3 DNA reads TGCAGCGGAGACATGACCTACGAGCAGTACTTC.

This rearrangement joins TRBV6-5 to TRBJ2-3, with 13 bases fitting TRBD2. The CDR3 runs 18 residues. The germline V gene has CDR1 MNHEY and CDR2 SVGAGI. V trimming: 4 bases; J trimming: 3 bases; junction bases outside the gene matches: 10. The CDR3 DNA reads as TGTGCCAGCAGTTCCTACCTTGGACTAGCGGGAGTGACAGATACGCAGTATTTT. The encoded protein is CASSSYLGLAGVTDTQYF.

This clonotype was counted many times. The rearrangement links TRBV12-3 or TRBV12-4 to TRBJ1-5, with 9 bases matching TRBD1. This CDR3 spans 16 amino acids. V was clipped by 6 bases and J by 4 bases; unmatched bases: 10. This CDR3 is CASSRGQGLLNQPQHF. Here the CDR3 DNA reads TGTGCCAGCAGCCGGGGACAGGGACTTTTGAATCAGCCCCAGCATTTT.